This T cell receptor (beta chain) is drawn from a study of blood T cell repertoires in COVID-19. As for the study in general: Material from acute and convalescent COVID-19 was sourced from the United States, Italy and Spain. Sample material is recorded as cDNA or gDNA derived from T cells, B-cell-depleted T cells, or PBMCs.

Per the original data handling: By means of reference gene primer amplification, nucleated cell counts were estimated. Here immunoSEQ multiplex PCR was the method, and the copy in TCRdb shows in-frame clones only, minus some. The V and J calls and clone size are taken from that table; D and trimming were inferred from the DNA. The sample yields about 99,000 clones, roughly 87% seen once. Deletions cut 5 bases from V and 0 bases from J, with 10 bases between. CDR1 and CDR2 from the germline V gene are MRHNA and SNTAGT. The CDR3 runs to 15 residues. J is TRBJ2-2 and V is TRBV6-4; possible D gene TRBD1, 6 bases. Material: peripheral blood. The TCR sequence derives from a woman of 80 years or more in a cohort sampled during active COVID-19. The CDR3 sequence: CASSISGANTGELFF. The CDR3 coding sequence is TGTGCCAGCAGTATCTCAGGGGCGAACACCGGGGAGCTGTTTTTT.